The 26 T cell receptor beta chains below come from one sample, sequenced in a study of T cell clonality in common variable immunodeficiency. Sequencing was performed with immunoSEQ multiplex PCR; in TCRdb, only in-frame clones are kept and a portion is missing. The sample offers 75,000 to 85,000 clones and no singletons, the top ten holding 0.8%. The sample comprised peripheral blood mononuclear cells. The source of these receptors is a person between 18 and 69 years old in good health.

This clone was observed at least ten times. The read gets to within 3 residues of the CDR3 end, and the germline J gene fills in the rest. The V gene is TRBV20-1, the J gene TRBJ2-1, with 11 bases that match TRBD2. V was clipped by 0 bases and J by 9 bases; unmatched bases: 7. CDR1 and CDR2 (germline): DFQATT, SNEGSKA (reference sequence). The CDR3 totals 15 residues. This CDR3 is CSARDPLAGVGEQFF. The CDR3 bases that were read are TGCAGTGCTAGAGATCCACTAGCGGGAGTTGGTGAG.

The CDR3 here is CAYRDNSYDYTF. The CDR3 bases that were read are TGTGCCTACCGGGACAACTCCTACGAC. The chain joins TRBV30 to TRBJ1-2; D is possibly TRBD1 (6 bases). The read halts 3 residues ahead of the CDR3 end, with the missing end drawn from the germline J gene. CDR1 is GTSNPN, CDR2 SVGIG, per germline (reference sequence). This CDR3 comprises 12 residues. Complete variable domain (other parts from reference TRBV30 and TRBJ1-2): SQTIHQWPATLVQPVGSPLSLECTVEGTSNPNLYWYRQAAGRGLQLLFYSVGIGQISSEVPQNLSASRPQDRQFILSSKKLLLSDSGFYLCAYRDNSYDYTFGSGTRLTVV.

This clone was recorded at least ten times. The read terminates 3 residues ahead of where the CDR3 ends, so the germline J gene completes it. The rearrangement links TRBV7-2 to TRBJ1-1; D may be TRBD1 (6 bases). V was clipped by 5 bases and J by 1 base, with 14 bases between them. This CDR3 is built from 15 residues. Germline CDR1 and CDR2: SGHTA and FQGNSA. The CDR3 loop is CASSRRQAWNTEAFF. Incomplete CDR3 DNA: TGTGCCAGCAGCCGAAGACAGGCCTGGAACACTGAA.

This clone was detected many times. The sequenced fragment ends 3 residues before the CDR3 boundary, so the rest is inferred from the germline J gene. This chain uses TRBV20-1 with TRBJ1-2; D is uncertain. The CDR3 has 14 residues. V lost 3 bases to trimming and J lost 0 bases, with 11 bases between them. Germline assignment: CDR1 DFQATT and CDR2 SNEGSKA (reference sequence). The CDR3 here is CSARDSGTNYGYTF. The covered CDR3 bases are TGCAGTGCTAGGGACTCCGGGACTAACTATGGC.

This clone was observed many times. The read halts 3 residues ahead of the CDR3 end, with the missing end drawn from the germline J gene. The V call is TRBV12-5, the J call TRBJ2-2; TRBD1 aligns across 10 bases. The V gene's germline CDR1 is LGHNT and CDR2 FRNRAP. The CDR3 is 16 residues long. The J segment lost 7 bases and the V segment lost 2 bases, leaving 7 bases of the junction unmatched. CDR3: CASGLLDRGRIGELFF. CDR3 DNA, as far as it was read: TGTGCTAGTGGTTTGTTAGACAGGGGGCGTATCGGGGAG.

This clone was observed at least ten times. The read terminates 3 residues before the CDR3 end, so the remaining end is supplied by the germline J gene. The rearrangement joins TRBV7-2 to TRBJ2-7; TRBD2 matches at 7 bases. In germline, CDR1 is SGHTA, CDR2 FQGNSA. The length of the CDR3 is 14 residues. V lost 5 bases, J lost 5 bases, and 9 bases stayed unmatched. CDR3 in amino acids: CASSRRDYRHEQYF. The part of the CDR3 DNA that was read is TGTGCCAGCAGCCGCCGGGACTATAGACACGAG. Combining the CDR3 with reference TRBV7-2 and TRBJ2-7 gives the whole variable domain GAGVSQSPSNKVTEKGKDVELRCDPISGHTALYWYRQSLGQGLEFLIYFQGNSAPDKSGLPSDRFSAERTGGSVSTLTIQRTQQEDSAVYLCASSRRDYRHEQYFGPGTRLTVT.

This clone was seen many times. The DNA read from the CDR3 is TGCAGCGTTGTAAGACAGGGGGGAGCCTACGAG. It is translated as CSVVRQGGAYE. The full-length CDR3 reads as CSVVRQGGAYEQYF. The genes are TRBV29-1 and TRBJ2-7, with 9 bases matching TRBD1. The sequence runs out 3 residues before the end of the CDR3; the remainder is reconstructed from the germline J gene. CDR1 SQVTM and CDR2 ANQGSEA come from the germline V gene. V was pared by 4 bases and J by 2 bases, with 6 bases of the junction left unmatched. The length of the CDR3 is 14 residues.

In its sample, this clone was seen many times. CDR3 DNA, as far as it was read: TGTGCCAGCAGGAAGATAGCGGCCAAAGAGACC. Its protein product is CASRKIAAKET. From start to end, the CDR3 is CASRKIAAKETQYF. The V gene is TRBV7-2, the J gene TRBJ2-5; D may be TRBD2 (6 bases). Read data end 3 residues before the CDR3 end; the end is taken from the germline J gene. The CDR3 length is 14 residues. V was shortened by 6 bases and J by 3 bases, with 14 bases between the two germline ends. Per the germline V gene, CDR1 is SGHTA and CDR2 is FQGNSA.

This clone was picked up many times. The CDR3 end is not reached by the read, which stops 3 residues before it; the germline J gene fills it in. This chain joins TRBV18 and TRBJ1-2; 7 bases match TRBD1. The CDR3 sequence is 16 residues long. V gave up 2 bases and J gave up 4 bases; unmatched junction bases: 10. Germline V gives CDR1 KGHSH, CDR2 LQKENI. CDR3 DNA, as far as it was read: TGTGCCAGCTCACCAATGGGACAGCCAGTTTCCTATGGC. It is translated as CASSPMGQPVSYG. The entire CDR3 sequence reads CASSPMGQPVSYGYTF.

In this sample, this clone turned up many times. The CDR3 bases that were read are TGTGCCAGTAGTATTTCTAGCGGGGACTACAATGAG. It encodes CASSISSGDYNE. The whole CDR3 sequence reads CASSISSGDYNEQFF. This chain joins TRBV19 and TRBJ2-1, with TRBD2 matching 9 bases. The CDR3 extends 3 residues past the end of the read, so its final part is completed from the germline J gene. V gave up 3 bases and J gave up 3 bases; unmatched junction bases: 3. Germline assignment: CDR1 LNHDA and CDR2 SQIVND (reference sequence). There are 15 residues in the CDR3.

Points on this clone: The read comes to an end 3 residues before the CDR3 does, leaving the germline J gene to fill in the end. V usage is TRBV20-1 and J usage is TRBJ2-1; 9 nucleotides match TRBD2. This CDR3 comprises 13 residues. The V gene's germline CDR1 is DFQATT and CDR2 SNEGSKA (reference sequence). V shed 6 bases and J 3 bases; nucleotides not matched to a gene: 3. CDR3 DNA, as far as it was read: TGCAGTGCCGGACTAGCGCTCTACAATGAG. This sequence encodes CSAGLALYNE. The complete CDR3 protein is CSAGLALYNEQFF.

This clone was counted many times. Coverage ceases 3 residues before the CDR3 finishes, and the germline J gene fills in the end. The chain carries TRBV7-2 and TRBJ2-3; the D gene is possibly TRBD1 (6 bases). The V gene's germline CDR1 is SGHTA and CDR2 FQGNSA. The ends were cut back, 5 bases at V and 6 bases at J, with 15 bases in the middle. The CDR3 spans 14 residues. The CDR3 reads CASSDKLGADTQYF. CDR3 DNA (partial): TGTGCCAGCAGCGACAAGCTGGGGGCGGATACG. Drawing the rest from reference TRBV7-2 and TRBJ2-3, the complete variable domain is GAGVSQSPSNKVTEKGKDVELRCDPISGHTALYWYRQSLGQGLEFLIYFQGNSAPDKSGLPSDRFSAERTGGSVSTLTIQRTQQEDSAVYLCASSDKLGADTQYFGPGTRLTVL.

There are many counts of this clone. The CDR3 is cut off 3 residues early in the read; its end comes from the germline J gene. This chain joins TRBV13 and TRBJ2-2, with D possibly being TRBD1 (6 bases). Deletions cut 5 bases from V and 1 base from J, with 11 bases between. The germline V gene has CDR1 PRHDT and CDR2 FYEKMQ (reference sequence). CDR3 length equals 15 residues. CDR3 bases read: TGTGCCAGCAGCCGACAGGCCGGGAACACCGGGGAG. This sequence encodes CASSRQAGNTGE. The entire CDR3 is CASSRQAGNTGELFF.

Of note for this clone: The read stops 3 residues short of the end of the CDR3; the missing end is completed from the germline J gene. This sequence joins TRBV19 and TRBJ2-7; D remains ambiguous. Germline CDR1 reads LNHDA; CDR2 reads SQIVND (reference sequence). This CDR3 region has 17 residues. Trimming took 3 bases from V and 2 from J, leaving 20 bases between them. CDR3 bases read: TGTGCCAGTAGTATCAGGTCAGGTAGAGGCTTCCCCTACGAG. Its translation: CASSIRSGRGFPYE. The CDR3 in full is CASSIRSGRGFPYEQYF. The full variable domain, in which reference TRBV19 and TRBJ2-7 provide the parts outside the CDR3, is DGGITQSPKYLFRKEGQNVTLSCEQNLNHDAMYWYRQDPGQGLRLIYYSQIVNDFQKGDIAEGYSVSREKKESFPLTVTSAQKNPTAFYLCASSIRSGRGFPYEQYFGPGTRLTVT.

Only a few counts were recorded for this clone. The missing CDR3 end, 3 residues past where the read stops, is filled in from the germline J gene. This chain uses TRBV6-2 or TRBV6-3 with TRBJ2-7; 8 bases align to TRBD2. This CDR3 spans 13 amino acids. V trimming: 6 bases; J trimming: 4 bases; junction bases outside the gene matches: 5. Germline V lookup: CDR1 MNHEY, CDR2 SVGEGT. CDR3 bases read: TGTGCCAGCAGATCCGGGGGGGCATACGAG. As protein: CASRSGGAYE. The whole CDR3 is CASRSGGAYEQYF.

Many counts were recorded for this clone. The read comes to an end 3 residues before the CDR3 does, leaving the germline J gene to fill in the end. V is TRBV7-3 and J is TRBJ2-7; no clear D. The CDR3 is made up of 12 amino acids. V gave up 2 bases and J gave up 3 bases, with 5 bases separating them. CDR1 and CDR2 (germline): SGHTA, FQGTGA. CDR3 bases read: TGTGCCAGCAGCTTATACGGCTACGAG. Protein product: CASSLYGYE. The CDR3 as a whole reads CASSLYGYEQYF.

This clone was seen at least ten times. The sequenced fragment ends 3 residues before the CDR3 boundary, so the rest is inferred from the germline J gene. The chain combines TRBV7-3 with TRBJ1-5; 11 positions match TRBD1. This CDR3 spans 14 amino acids. The V and J ends lost 7 bases and 6 bases, in that order; junction bases with no gene match: 5. Germline V gene lookup returns CDR1 SGHTA and CDR2 FQGTGA. CDR3 DNA, as far as it was read: TGTGCCAGCACTACCGGGACAGGGGGTCAGCCC. It codes for CASTTGTGGQP. The CDR3, in full, reads CASTTGTGGQPQHF.

A note on this clone: Relative to the germline gene, one junction end is altered; a read error may explain this. The sample contains more than one DNA sequence encoding this CDR3. CDR3 sequence: CASSATGVPGNTIYF. CDR3 DNA, as far as it was read: TGTGCCAGCAGCGCGACAGGGGTTCCTGGAAACACT. The gene calls are TRBV7-6 and TRBJ1-3; 8 bases line up with TRBD1. The read terminates 3 residues before the CDR3 end, so the remaining end is supplied by the germline J gene. This CDR3 is 15 amino acids long. Per the germline V gene, CDR1 is SGHVS and CDR2 is FNYEAQ.

This clone was counted many times. The chain's CDR3 is CSARGGTPSGANVLTF. The CDR3 DNA, read in part, is TGCAGTGCTAGGGGGGGGACTCCGTCTGGGGCCAACGTC. The V and J genes are TRBV20-1 and TRBJ2-6, with 7 bases matching TRBD2. Read data end 3 residues before the CDR3 end; the end is taken from the germline J gene. The ends lost 3 bases at V and 1 base at J; junction bases unmatched: 6. CDR1 DFQATT and CDR2 SNEGSKA come from the germline V gene (reference sequence). This CDR3 has 16 residues.

This clone has at least ten counts. The read falls 3 residues short of the CDR3 end, and the missing part is taken from the germline J gene. The gene calls are TRBV19 and TRBJ2-5; 8 nucleotides align to TRBD1. Germline CDR1 and CDR2: LNHDA and SQIVND (reference sequence). CDR3 length equals 14 residues. The V gene end was trimmed by 7 bases and the J gene end by 2 bases; junction bases not matched to a gene: 6. The part of the CDR3 DNA that was read is TGTGCCAGTAATACCAGGGGGCTTCAAGAGACC. It encodes CASNTRGLQET. The complete CDR3 sequence is CASNTRGLQETQYF.

This clone was detected ten times or more. The CDR3 end lies 3 residues beyond the end of the read and is filled in from the germline J gene. This chain uses TRBV4-1 with TRBJ2-7; D might be TRBD2 (6 bases). CDR3 length equals 15 residues. Germline V gene data show CDR1 as MGHRA and CDR2 as YSYEKL. The V and J ends lost 2 bases and 5 bases respectively, with 16 bases between them. The CDR3 loop reads CASSQTPTSFHEQYF. CDR3 bases read: TGCGCCAGCAGCCAAACCCCGACTAGTTTCCACGAG.

Many counts were recorded for this clone. With the read ending 3 residues before the CDR3 end, the germline J gene is used to fill in that end. V usage is TRBV13 and J usage is TRBJ1-1; TRBD1 aligns across 12 bases. Germline loops: CDR1 PRHDT, CDR2 FYEKMQ (reference sequence). With V trimmed by 6 bases and J by 0 bases, 5 bases remained unmatched. This CDR3 has 16 residues. CDR3 bases read: TGTGCCAGCAGTCTGGGACAGGGGGCCCTGAACACTGAA. This sequence encodes CASSLGQGALNTE. The entire CDR3 sequence reads CASSLGQGALNTEAFF.

This clone was seen many times. The read stops 3 residues short of the end of the CDR3; the missing end is completed from the germline J gene. This rearrangement joins TRBV20-1 to TRBJ2-7; 11 bases match TRBD2. This CDR3 has 16 residues. Trimming at V came to 2 bases and at J to 4 bases, leaving 10 bases not matched to a gene. In germline, CDR1 is DFQATT, CDR2 SNEGSKA (reference sequence). This CDR3 reads CSARRAVRLAGYEQYF. Partial CDR3 DNA: TGCAGTGCTAGAAGAGCCGTGAGACTAGCGGGGTACGAG.

This clone was seen at least ten times. Read sequence stops 3 residues before the CDR3 end, and the germline J gene provides the missing end. J is TRBJ1-5 and V is TRBV16; no clear D. Germline loops: CDR1 KGHSY, CDR2 FQNENV. CDR3 length: 16 amino acids. Trimming removed 2 bases from V and 0 bases from J, with 11 bases in between. CDR3: CASSQIGENSNQPQHF. CDR3 DNA, as far as it was read: TGTGCCAGCAGCCAAATCGGGGAAAATAGCAATCAGCCC. The variable domain in full, with the rest retrieved from reference TRBV16 and TRBJ1-5, is GEEVAQTPKHLVRGEGQKAKLYCAPIKGHSYVFWYQQVLKNEFKFLISFQNENVFDETGMPKERFSAKCLPNSPCSLEIQATKLEDSAVYFCASSQIGENSNQPQHFGDGTRLSIL.

This clone has ten or more counts. The CDR3 end falls 3 residues outside the read, so it is completed with the germline J gene. The rearrangement joins TRBV12-3 or TRBV12-4 to TRBJ1-2; 9 bases are shared with TRBD1. The ends lost 5 bases at V and 7 bases at J; junction bases unmatched: 8. This CDR3 spans 14 amino acids. CDR3 sequence reads: CASSRIGTGLGYTF. The sequenced CDR3 bases are TGTGCCAGCAGTCGGATAGGGACAGGGCTTGGC.

This clone was counted at least ten times. Read coverage stops 3 residues before the CDR3 terminus; the germline J gene supplies the remainder. The chain has TRBV7-9 and TRBJ2-1; the match to TRBD2 covers 9 bases. The length of the CDR3 is 15 residues. V trimming: 5 bases; J trimming: 9 bases; junction bases outside the gene matches: 11. Germline V lookup: CDR1 SEHNR, CDR2 FQNEAQ (reference sequence). The CDR3 protein is CASSPRGGRASEQFF. The sequenced CDR3 bases are TGTGCCAGCAGCCCCCGCGGCGGGAGGGCCTCTGAG. The full variable domain, completed using reference TRBV7-9 and TRBJ2-1, is DTGVSQNPRHKITKRGQNVTFRCDPISEHNRLYWYRQTLGQGPEFLTYFQNEAQLEKSRLLSDRFSAERPKGSFSTLEIQRTEQGDSAMYLCASSPRGGRASEQFFGPGTRLTVL.